Below are 20 T cell receptor beta chains sequenced from a single sample in a study of STAT5B mutations in CD4+ large granular lymphocyte leukemia. The data were produced by immunoSEQ multiplex PCR, yet TCRdb's version contains in-frame clones alone and is incomplete. The sample holds tens of thousands of clones, about four fifths seen once. The sequenced sample was CD4+ T cells from blood buffy coats. Source of these receptors: a human donor in good health.

This chain joins TRBV30 and TRBJ2-7; D is uncertain. The CDR3 runs to 12 residues. Deletions cut 1 base from V and 5 bases from J, with 9 bases between. CDR1 and CDR2 from the germline V gene are GTSNPN and SVGIG (reference sequence). The CDR3 DNA follows: TGTGCCTGGAGTGGCTACAGTGACGAGCAGTACTTC. Its translation is CAWSGYSDEQYF.

In DNA form, the CDR3 reads TGTGCCAGCAGTGAAGCCATAGCGGGGGGCACAGATACGCAGTATTTT. Its protein product is CASSEAIAGGTDTQYF. This rearrangement joins TRBV6-1 to TRBJ2-3; 9 positions agree with TRBD2. Per the germline V gene, CDR1 is MNHNS and CDR2 is SASEGT. The CDR3 spans 16 residues. V lost 0 bases to trimming and J lost 1 base; unmatched junction nucleotides: 2.

This clone was counted between two and nine times. The chain uses TRBV7-9 and TRBJ1-6; D perhaps matches TRBD1 (5 bases). The CDR3 runs to 14 residues. CDR1 is SEHNR and CDR2 is FQNEAQ in the germline V gene (reference sequence). Trimming removed 5 bases at V and 4 bases at J, with 9 bases between. CDR3 sequence: CASSRGGYNSPLHF. The DNA of the CDR3 is TGTGCCAGCAGCCGTGGGGGGTATAATTCACCCCTCCACTTT. The full variable domain, rest sourced from reference TRBV7-9 and TRBJ1-6, is DTGVSQNPRHKITKRGQNVTFRCDPISEHNRLYWYRQTLGQGPEFLTYFQNEAQLEKSRLLSDRFSAERPKGSFSTLEIQRTEQGDSAMYLCASSRGGYNSPLHFGNGTRLTVT.

There are a few counts of this clone. The chain employs TRBV2 and TRBJ1-1, with 7 bases identical to TRBD1. With V trimmed by 4 bases and J by 0 bases, 5 bases remained unmatched. This CDR3 has 15 residues. CDR1 and CDR2 from the germline V gene are SNHLY and FYNNEI. The DNA for the CDR3 is TGTGCCAGCAGTGGAGGGGGCGGGTTGAACACTGAAGCTTTCTTT. Its protein is CASSGGGGLNTEAFF.

This clone showed up just a few times. The chain uses TRBV19 and TRBJ2-7, with TRBD2 matching over 7 bases. The CDR3 extends over 15 amino acids. The germline CDR1 and CDR2 sequences are LNHDA and SQIVND (reference sequence). V trimming: 1 base; J trimming: 3 bases; junction bases outside the gene matches: 6. This CDR3 reads CASSIVPSGVYEQYF. DNA for the CDR3: TGTGCCAGTAGTATAGTGCCTAGCGGAGTCTACGAGCAGTACTTC. The variable domain in full, with the rest retrieved from reference TRBV19 and TRBJ2-7, is DGGITQSPKYLFRKEGQNVTLSCEQNLNHDAMYWYRQDPGQGLRLIYYSQIVNDFQKGDIAEGYSVSREKKESFPLTVTSAQKNPTAFYLCASSIVPSGVYEQYFGPGTRLTVT.

CDR3 sequence reads: CASSDTGLGNQPQHF. CDR3 coding DNA: TGTGCCAGTAGTGATACAGGGTTGGGCAATCAGCCCCAGCATTTT. The chain has TRBV19 and TRBJ1-5, with a possible D match to TRBD1 (6 bases). The CDR3 has 15 residues. The V end lost 5 bases, the J end lost 2 bases, and 13 bases lay between the germline ends. Germline V gives CDR1 LNHDA, CDR2 SQIVND (reference sequence).

The J gene is TRBJ1-5, the V gene TRBV19; maybe TRBD1 (5 bases). The germline V gene has CDR1 LNHDA and CDR2 SQIVND (reference sequence). The ends were cut back, 4 bases at V and 1 base at J, with 11 bases in the middle. This CDR3 region has 15 residues. Here the CDR3 reads CASSKSRDSNQPQHF. CDR3 nucleotide sequence: TGTGCCAGTAGTAAGTCCCGGGACAGCAATCAGCCCCAGCATTTT.

The chain links TRBV19 to TRBJ2-7; D could derive from TRBD1 or TRBD2 (5 bases each). This CDR3 has 14 amino acids. Trimming cost V 1 base and J 4 bases, with 11 bases left between them. Germline values: CDR1 LNHDA, CDR2 SQIVND (reference sequence). In DNA form, the CDR3 reads TGTGCCAGTAGTATAGGCACCGGGGCTTACGAGCAGTACTTC. Its protein product is CASSIGTGAYEQYF. The full variable domain, its missing parts supplied by reference TRBV19 and TRBJ2-7, is DGGITQSPKYLFRKEGQNVTLSCEQNLNHDAMYWYRQDPGQGLRLIYYSQIVNDFQKGDIAEGYSVSREKKESFPLTVTSAQKNPTAFYLCASSIGTGAYEQYFGPGTRLTVT.

The CDR3 nucleotides are TGTGCCAGCAGTTTAAATAATGTTGCCGAGCAGTACTTC. It yields the protein CASSLNNVAEQYF. The chain has TRBV27 and TRBJ2-7; D is unclear. The CDR3 length is 13 residues. Germline V gene sequence: CDR1 MNHEY, CDR2 SMNVEV (reference sequence). V was shortened by 2 bases and J by 6 bases, with 11 bases between the two germline ends.

This chain joins TRBV27 and TRBJ2-7; D perhaps matches TRBD2 (5 bases). The V gene's germline CDR1 is MNHEY and CDR2 SMNVEV (reference sequence). The CDR3 length is 18 residues. With 7 bases removed from V and 3 bases from J, the gap between germline ends came to 28 bases. CDR3 amino acids: CASIILGRFHGLLYEQYF. The CDR3 region has the DNA TGTGCCAGCATTATTTTGGGGAGATTCCATGGTCTACTCTACGAGCAGTACTTC.

This chain joins TRBV30 and TRBJ2-7; 7 bases align to TRBD2. The CDR3 runs to 14 residues. The J segment lost 2 bases and the V segment lost 4 bases, leaving 8 bases of the junction unmatched. CDR1 is GTSNPN and CDR2 is SVGIG in the germline V gene (reference sequence). CDR3: CAWKGGSRPYEQYF. In nucleotides, the CDR3 is TGTGCCTGGAAGGGCGGGAGCCGACCCTACGAGCAGTACTTC.

The chain couples TRBV28 to TRBJ1-2; D might be TRBD1 (5 bases). Looked up from germline, CDR1 is MDHEN and CDR2 is SYDVKM. The V end lost 4 bases, the J end lost 8 bases, and 11 bases lay between the germline ends. This CDR3 is 12 amino acids long. DNA of the CDR3: TGTGCCAGCAGTTCCAGGGTACGAGGCTACACCTTC. Protein: CASSSRVRGYTF.

Of note for this clone: In the same sample, other DNA sequences code for this CDR3. The V and J genes are TRBV7-9 and TRBJ1-4; D gene unclear. The germline V gene has CDR1 SEHNR and CDR2 FQNEAQ (reference sequence). The CDR3 has 14 residues. The ends were cut back, 0 bases at V and 8 bases at J, with 10 bases in the middle. The CDR3 region is CASSLAPGGEKLFF. CDR3 coding DNA: TGTGCCAGCAGCTTAGCCCCGGGCGGCGAAAAACTGTTTTTT. The complete variable domain, with remaining parts taken from reference TRBV7-9 and TRBJ1-4, reads DTGVSQNPRHKITKRGQNVTFRCDPISEHNRLYWYRQTLGQGPEFLTYFQNEAQLEKSRLLSDRFSAERPKGSFSTLEIQRTEQGDSAMYLCASSLAPGGEKLFFGSGTQLSVL.

The gene calls are TRBV30 and TRBJ1-5, with D hard to call. Germline CDR1 GTSNPN, CDR2 SVGIG (reference sequence). V lost 0 bases and J lost 0, with 12 bases in between. The CDR3 is 16 residues long. The CDR3 DNA is TGTGCCTGGAGTGTAGGGAGTCTCGATAGCAATCAGCCCCAGCATTTT. This codes for CAWSVGSLDSNQPQHF.

The V and J genes are TRBV11-3 and TRBJ2-5; D could derive from TRBD1 or TRBD2 (5 bases each). V was cut by 3 bases and J by 1 base, with 15 bases left in between. Per germline, CDR1 SGHNT and CDR2 YENEEA. The CDR3 extends over 16 amino acids. CDR3 region: CASSLSHHGAQETQYF. The DNA for the CDR3 is TGTGCCAGCAGCTTGTCCCATCACGGGGCCCAAGAGACCCAGTACTTC.

The chain uses TRBV28 and TRBJ2-7; weak D call: TRBD1 (6 bases). With 2 bases removed from V and 2 bases from J, the gap between germline ends came to 22 bases. The germline CDR1 and CDR2 sequences are MDHEN and SYDVKM. This CDR3 spans 18 amino acids. The CDR3 DNA is TGTGCCAGCAGTTTAGATGCCACGCTCGACAGGCCTACCTACGAGCAGTACTTC. It is translated as CASSLDATLDRPTYEQYF.

The gene calls are TRBV25-1 and TRBJ2-1, with D uncertain. The CDR3 totals 12 residues. Germline loops: CDR1 MGHDK, CDR2 SYGVNS. Trimming stripped 4 bases from V and 7 bases from J, with 8 bases between. Here the CDR3 reads CASSGNVNEQFF. CDR3 coding DNA: TGTGCCAGCAGTGGAAACGTAAATGAGCAGTTCTTC.

The J gene is TRBJ1-2, the V gene TRBV11-3; 7 bases line up with TRBD1. CDR1 and CDR2 from the germline V gene are SGHNT and YENEEA. Trimming at V came to 1 base and at J to 8 bases, leaving 13 bases not matched to a gene. The CDR3 has 16 residues. The CDR3 here is CASSLGLHDGGGGYTF. DNA for the CDR3: TGTGCCAGCAGCTTAGGCCTCCACGACGGAGGGGGCGGCTACACCTTC.

The chain is built from TRBV10-3 and TRBJ2-5; D perhaps matches TRBD2 (6 bases). Per germline, CDR1 ENHRY and CDR2 SYGVKD. The CDR3 is made up of 13 amino acids. Trimming cost V 0 bases and J 4 bases, with 6 bases left between them. In DNA, the CDR3 is TGTGCCATCAGTGAGTCGGGGGGAGAGACCCAGTACTTC. Its translation: CAISESGGETQYF.

The chain is built from TRBV5-4 and TRBJ2-1, with 12 bases lining up with TRBD1. The germline V gene has CDR1 SGHNT and CDR2 YYREEE (reference sequence). The CDR3 spans 15 residues. The V gene end was trimmed by 9 bases and the J gene end by 6 bases; junction bases not matched to a gene: 10. In nucleotides, the CDR3 is TGTGCCAACTCCCCCGGGGGACAGGGGGCCAATGAGCAGTTCTTC. Translating gives CANSPGGQGANEQFF.